This T cell receptor beta chain is drawn from a study of technical replicates of blood from a handful of donors. Libraries were prepared by immunoSEQ multiplex PCR; TCRdb keeps only in-frame clonotypes and omits some of them. The sample consists of tens of thousands of clones, about 95% of them appearing once. CDR1 MDHEN and CDR2 SYDVKM come from the germline V gene. This CDR3 has 15 amino acids. Losses at the gene ends were 7 bases for V and 8 bases for J; bases not matched to a gene: 11. The specimen sequenced was T cells isolated from PBMCs. V is TRBV28 and J is TRBJ2-1, with TRBD1 matching over 10 bases. This receptor was identified in a human donor in good health. DNA of the CDR3: TGTGCCAGCACTATCCCGGGACAGGGGTCCCATGAGCAGTTCTTC. Translated, it gives CASTIPGQGSHEQFF.